Described below is a single TCR beta chain sequence and its context. This clone has a handful of counts. The antigen this receptor binds is unknown. The read terminates 3 residues ahead of where the CDR3 ends, so the germline J gene completes it. This sample stems from a study of T cell clonality in common variable immunodeficiency (dated by TCRdb to about 2015). Study-wide conclusions, independent of this receptor: The authors noted that sequencing repertoires of T cell subpopulations would be needed to clarify what caused the increased clonality in CVID. TCRbeta clonality was higher in CVID subjects than in healthy controls (t-test p = 0.018), and the increase was most characteristic of about a third of subjects. CVID TCRbeta sequences reportedly showed fewer deletions and N-nucleotide insertions and lacked highly modified clones with 13 or more V deletions. Even though DNA input was the same, control samples had an average of about 80,000 unique sequences each, compared with about 31,000 in CVID samples. Correlations between repertoire features and clinical complications were limited by patient heterogeneity within the CVID cohort. CVID subjects shared fewer TCRbeta clones with each other than healthy controls did (p < 0.0001).

Standard criteria were used to diagnose CVID, namely serum IgG, IgA and/or IgM reduced below the normal range together with specific antibody deficiency. There were under 50 subjects in the CVID group (roughly 15 female and some 29 male), ranging in age from about 8 to 65 years, with a mean age of 40. Both CVID patients and healthy controls were predominantly of Caucasian heritage. At the time of study participation, every CVID subject had been on replacement immunoglobulin therapy for at least one year. When blood was collected, none of the CVID subjects were ill or on immunomodulatory or immunosuppressive medication. Heparinized peripheral whole blood samples of roughly 5 to 8 ml were obtained from each donor. TCRbeta CDR3 repertoires were sequenced from genomic DNA of adults with common variable immune deficiency (CVID) and healthy adult controls. Diluted blood was density-centrifuged over Hypaque 1077 or Ficoll-Paque to isolate peripheral blood mononuclear cells. Genomic DNA was obtained from unsorted mononuclear cells through either Qiagen column purification or a centrifugation-based method.

From the germline V gene (reference sequence), CDR1 is SEHNR and CDR2 is FQNEAQ. The CDR3 contains 14 residues, cysteine and phenylalanine counted. Only the CDR3 bases that were read are kept: 33 of them, in frame from base 1. V was cut back by 2 bases and J by 1 base, leaving a gap of 8 bases between them. CVID samples and control samples contributed equivalent amounts of genomic DNA as sequencing input. For every sample, a 60 bp segment covering the rearranged TCRbeta CDR3 region was amplified and then sequenced. The immunoSEQ assay, a bias-corrected multiplex PCR combined with high-throughput sequencing, was used for TCRbeta amplification. In the original analysis: Each unique nucleotide sequence was treated as a clone and annotated with V, D and J genes, copy number and frequency. Sequences were labeled productive if in frame, and non-productive if out of frame or containing stop codons. Clonality was calculated from Shannon's entropy as previously described. Mean CDR3 Kyte-Doolittle hydropathy was derived from the predicted amino acid sequences of productive clones. Using the R hclust function, scaled V gene usage was clustered hierarchically with Manhattan distance and complete linkage. To assess clone sharing by CDR3 amino acid sequence, 12 repertoires per group were resampled over 100 rounds. The repertoires were screened for around 70 published EBV-specific TCRbeta sequences and approximately 230 published CMV-specific TCRbeta sequences. A couple of CVID samples yielding fewer than 10,000 sequences were excluded from analysis, leaving over 35 CVID repertoires. The immuneACCESS repertoire file appears here via TCRdb, limited to in-frame rearrangements. These files lack a portion of the clones; in checked studies, under half of the deficit traces to unresolved V genes, and the cause of the others is not known. V, J and clone size were drawn from that table, and D and trimming were deduced from the DNA. Across this sample, about 20,000 clones were tabulated and none appeared just once. 2.5% to 3% of the sample is taken by the ten largest.

This TCR was sampled from a human donor with common variable immunodeficiency. Sequenced material: peripheral blood mononuclear cells. The chain employs TRBV7-9 and TRBJ2-5; the best D guess is TRBD2, with 5 bases matching. The CDR3 region: CASSLSAVQETQYF. CDR3 bases read: TGTGCCAGCAGCTTATCAGCGGTCCAAGAGACC.